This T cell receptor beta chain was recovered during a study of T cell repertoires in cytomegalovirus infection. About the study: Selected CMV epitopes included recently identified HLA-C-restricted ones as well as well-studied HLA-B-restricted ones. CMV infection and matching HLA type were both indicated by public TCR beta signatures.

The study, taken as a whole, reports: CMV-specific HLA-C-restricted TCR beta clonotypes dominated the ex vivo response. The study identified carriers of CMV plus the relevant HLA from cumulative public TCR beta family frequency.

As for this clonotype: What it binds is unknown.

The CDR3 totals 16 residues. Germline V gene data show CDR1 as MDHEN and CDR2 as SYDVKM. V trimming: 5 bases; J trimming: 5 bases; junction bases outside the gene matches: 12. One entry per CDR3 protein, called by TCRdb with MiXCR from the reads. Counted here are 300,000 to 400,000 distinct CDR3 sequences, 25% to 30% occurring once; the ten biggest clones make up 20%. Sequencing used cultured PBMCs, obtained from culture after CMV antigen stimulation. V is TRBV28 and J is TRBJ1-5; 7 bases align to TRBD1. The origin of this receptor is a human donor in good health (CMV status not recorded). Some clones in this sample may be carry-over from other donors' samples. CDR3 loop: CASSPLRSGGHQPQHF. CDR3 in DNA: TGTGCCAGCAGTCCCCTGCGTTCAGGGGGGCATCAGCCCCAGCATTTT.